The following is a T cell receptor beta chain sequence with its context. Its antigen is not known. V was cut by 0 bases and J by 1 base, with 11 bases left in between. The CDR3 totals 15 residues. Germline V gives CDR1 DFQATT, CDR2 SNEGSKA (reference sequence). The data stem from a study of early T cells in non-severe SARS-CoV-2 infection. Study information: Alpha and beta chains were unpaired, from unsorted whole-blood bulk RNA.

General study results and limits: Anti-spike CD8 responses were favored by VDJdb matching, which missed private and CD4 specificities.

Tagging with unique molecular identifiers was applied to individual cDNA molecules. TCRdb processed the 5' RACE reads anew with MiXCR; each CDR3 protein has one entry. The data hold tens of thousands of distinct CDR3 sequences, with roughly a tenth observed a single time. The origin of this receptor is an adult who was a healthcare worker with PCR-confirmed SARS-CoV-2 infection or an uninfected control (not recorded which). Sequencing was done on a sample of whole blood. The J gene is TRBJ2-3, the V gene TRBV20-1; D gene uncertain. CDR3 nucleotides: TGCAGTGCTAGAGATCAAGGGTTGGGCACAGATACGCAGTATTTT. Translated, it gives CSARDQGLGTDTQYF.